Presented here are 12 T cell receptor beta chains from one specimen sequenced in a study of blood T cell repertoires in COVID-19. Repertoires were generated with immunoSEQ multiplex PCR, while TCRdb's copy carries only in-frame clones and drops some. The data contain about 170,000 clones, roughly 90% of them seen just once; the ten biggest clones take up around 4.8%. The sample consisted of peripheral blood. The receptors shown here come from a man younger than 30 with COVID-19, enrolled during active disease.

The chain couples TRBV5-1 to TRBJ1-2; 8 bases are a match to TRBD1. Trimming cost V 4 bases and J 12 bases; bases outside gene matches: 8. CDR1 SGHRS and CDR2 YFSETQ come from the germline V gene. The CDR3 is made up of 12 amino acids. The CDR3 DNA follows: TGCGCCAGCAGCATAGGGACAGGCGGGCACACCTTC. This codes for CASSIGTGGHTF.

The genes are TRBV7-3 and TRBJ2-7, with TRBD1 matching 7 bases. V lost 1 base to trimming and J lost 3 bases; unmatched junction nucleotides: 9. Germline V CDR1 and CDR2: SGHTA, FQGTGA. CDR3 length: 16 residues. For the CDR3, the DNA is TGTGCCAGCAGCTTAAGAACGGGGACAGCAGTCTACGAGCAGTACTTC. As protein: CASSLRTGTAVYEQYF.

In its sample, this clone was seen once. The chain employs TRBV19 and TRBJ2-7, with D uncertain. The CDR3 length is 14 residues. CDR1 is LNHDA, CDR2 SQIVND, per germline (reference sequence). Trimming took 3 bases from V and 6 from J, leaving 15 bases between them. DNA of the CDR3: TGTGCCAGTAGTATTGGTCGGTTCTCCGGCGAGCAGTACTTC. Protein product: CASSIGRFSGEQYF. The full variable domain, its missing parts supplied by reference TRBV19 and TRBJ2-7, is DGGITQSPKYLFRKEGQNVTLSCEQNLNHDAMYWYRQDPGQGLRLIYYSQIVNDFQKGDIAEGYSVSREKKESFPLTVTSAQKNPTAFYLCASSIGRFSGEQYFGPGTRLTVT.

The chain is built from TRBV7-9 and TRBJ1-1; 9 positions match TRBD1. Germline assignment: CDR1 SEHNR and CDR2 FQNEAQ (reference sequence). The CDR3 is 18 amino acids. V lost 5 bases to trimming and J lost 1 base; unmatched junction nucleotides: 14. The CDR3 region has the DNA TGTGCCAGCAGCCCTAGCCGGGACAGGGCGGGGGGGAACACTGAAGCTTTCTTT. Translated: CASSPSRDRAGGNTEAFF.

The gene calls are TRBV10-3 and TRBJ1-5; D gene uncertain. The CDR3 runs to 12 residues. Germline V gene lookup returns CDR1 ENHRY and CDR2 SYGVKD. V was pared by 8 bases and J by 3 bases, with 8 bases between. Written as DNA, the CDR3 is TGTGCCATCTCGAGTGACAATCAGCCCCAGCATTTT. Amino acid sequence: CAISSDNQPQHF.

In DNA, the CDR3 is TGTGCCAGCAGCTTGGCGGGAGGAATCTATGGCTACACCTTC. Encoded protein: CASSLAGGIYGYTF. This sequence joins TRBV5-5 and TRBJ1-2; D uncertain. The germline V and J ends were trimmed by 0 bases and 4 bases, with 10 bases remaining between them. From germline, CDR1 is SGHKS and CDR2 YYEKEE (reference sequence). CDR3 length: 14 amino acids.

The chain uses TRBV19 and TRBJ2-1, with a possible D match to TRBD2 (5 bases). With 0 bases removed from V and 7 bases from J, the gap between germline ends came to 13 bases. CDR1 is LNHDA and CDR2 is SQIVND in the germline V gene (reference sequence). The CDR3 is 15 amino acids. This CDR3 reads CASSIEGRARNEQFF. As DNA, the CDR3 is TGTGCCAGTAGTATAGAAGGGCGGGCTCGTAATGAGCAGTTCTTC.

This chain connects TRBV7-2 to TRBJ2-2; D not resolved. Trimming took off 0 bases at V and 8 bases at J, with 4 bases between the two ends. Germline V gives CDR1 SGHTA, CDR2 FQGNSA. The CDR3 loop spans 12 amino acids. The CDR3 nucleotides are TGTGCCAGCAGCTTAGCCCTTGGGGAGCTGTTTTTT. Protein product: CASSLALGELFF.

The V gene is TRBV18, the J gene TRBJ2-7, with TRBD1 matching 8 bases. Unmatched junction bases numbered 7, after V lost 4 bases and J lost 2 bases. In germline, CDR1 is KGHSH, CDR2 LQKENI. The CDR3 has 15 amino acids. The CDR3 DNA is TGTGCCAGCTCACTCGGGGGACAGGCAGCCTACGAGCAGTACTTC. It codes for CASSLGGQAAYEQYF.

The chain carries TRBV19 and TRBJ2-1; maybe TRBD2 (6 bases). Germline CDR1 LNHDA, CDR2 SQIVND (reference sequence). This CDR3 is 14 amino acids long. Trimming removed 6 bases at V and 2 bases at J, with 11 bases between. CDR3 sequence: CASRSGETYNEQFF. CDR3 DNA sequence: TGTGCCAGTAGATCGGGAGAAACCTACAATGAGCAGTTCTTC.

This chain links TRBV25-1 with TRBJ2-3; TRBD1 is a possible D gene (6 bases). Germline V gene lookup returns CDR1 MGHDK and CDR2 SYGVNS. Between the trimmed V and J ends, which lost 2 bases and 1 base, there was a span of 13 bases. This CDR3 has 16 residues. The CDR3 coding sequence is TGTGCCAGCAGTGAAATGGGGGCCAGAGGCACAGATACGCAGTATTTT. It yields the protein CASSEMGARGTDTQYF.

V and J are TRBV13 and TRBJ2-1, with 9 bases lining up with TRBD1. Trimming cost V 5 bases and J 10 bases; bases outside gene matches: 12. The CDR3 runs to 15 residues. Germline CDR1 is PRHDT and CDR2 is FYEKMQ (reference sequence). CDR3 sequence: CASSPSGTGYGEQFF. Here the CDR3 DNA reads TGTGCCAGCAGCCCATCCGGGACAGGGTATGGGGAGCAGTTCTTC.